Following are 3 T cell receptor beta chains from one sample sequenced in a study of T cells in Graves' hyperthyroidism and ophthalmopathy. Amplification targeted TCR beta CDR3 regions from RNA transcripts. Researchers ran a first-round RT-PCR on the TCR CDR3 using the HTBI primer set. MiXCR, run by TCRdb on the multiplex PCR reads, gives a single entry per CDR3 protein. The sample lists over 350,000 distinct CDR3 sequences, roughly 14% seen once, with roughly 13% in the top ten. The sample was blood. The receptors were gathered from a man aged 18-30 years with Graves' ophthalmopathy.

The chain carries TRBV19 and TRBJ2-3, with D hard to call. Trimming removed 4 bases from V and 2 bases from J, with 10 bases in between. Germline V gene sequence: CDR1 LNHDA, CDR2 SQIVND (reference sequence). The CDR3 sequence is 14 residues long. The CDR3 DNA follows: TGTGCCAGTAGTAACGCGGCGAACACAGATACGCAGTATTTT. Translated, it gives CASSNAANTDTQYF.

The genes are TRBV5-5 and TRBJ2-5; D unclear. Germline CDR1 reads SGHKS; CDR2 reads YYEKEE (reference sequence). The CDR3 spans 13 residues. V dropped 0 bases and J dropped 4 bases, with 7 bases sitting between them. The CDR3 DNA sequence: TGTGCCAGCAGCTTGGAACTGAGAGAGACCCAGTACTTC. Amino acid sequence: CASSLELRETQYF. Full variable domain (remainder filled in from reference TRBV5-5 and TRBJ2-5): DAGVTQSPTHLIKTRGQQVTLRCSPISGHKSVSWYQQVLGQGPQFIFQYYEKEERGRGNFPDRFSARQFPNYSSELNVNALLLGDSALYLCASSLELRETQYFGPGTRLLVL.

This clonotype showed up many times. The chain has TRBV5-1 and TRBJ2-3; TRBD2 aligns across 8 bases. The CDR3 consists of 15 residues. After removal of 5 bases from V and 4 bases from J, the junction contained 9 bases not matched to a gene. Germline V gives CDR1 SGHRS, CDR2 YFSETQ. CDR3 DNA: TGCGCCAGCAGACCCAGCGGGGGTTGGGCAGATACGCAGTATTTT. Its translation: CASRPSGGWADTQYF.